These 27 T cell receptor beta chains originate from one sample sequenced in a study of OX40 agonist ivuxolimab in advanced cancers. Repertoires were generated with immunoSEQ multiplex PCR, while TCRdb's copy carries only in-frame clones and drops some. The sample shows about 77,000 clones, 80% to 95% of them seen only once. The specimen comprised CD4+ or CD8+ T cells sorted from blood, sampled in a trial of the OX40 agonist ivuxolimab. The receptors were gathered from an adult with an advanced solid tumor such as melanoma, head and neck, liver or kidney cancer.

The chain links TRBV10-3 to TRBJ2-1, with D hard to call. V was trimmed by 4 bases and J by 4 bases, leaving 11 bases between them. The CDR3 loop spans 14 amino acids. CDR1 is ENHRY and CDR2 is SYGVKD in the germline V gene. CDR3 nucleotides: TGTGCCATCAGTGGATCTACGGGTTACAATGAGCAGTTCTTC. Translating it yields CAISGSTGYNEQFF.

This clone was seen a single time. The chain carries TRBV7-2 and TRBJ2-5; 11 nucleotides line up with TRBD1. Trimming took 4 bases from V and 4 from J; bases not matched to a gene: 2. Per the germline V gene, CDR1 is SGHTA and CDR2 is FQGNSA. The CDR3 length is 14 residues. The DNA for the CDR3 is TGTGCCAGCAGCTCGGACAGGGGGCCAGAGACCCAGTACTTC. Its protein product is CASSSDRGPETQYF.

This chain uses TRBV19 with TRBJ2-1; D is perhaps TRBD1 or TRBD2 (5 bases each). The germline V gene has CDR1 LNHDA and CDR2 SQIVND (reference sequence). The CDR3 totals 14 residues. The germline V and J ends were trimmed by 11 bases and 4 bases, with 18 bases remaining between them. The CDR3 here is CASGRDGLYNEQFF. CDR3 bases: TGTGCCTCTGGCAGGGACGGATTATACAATGAGCAGTTCTTC.

The CDR3 region is CASSIGGLNEKLFF. CDR3 nucleotide sequence: TGTGCCAGCAGTATCGGGGGGCTTAATGAAAAACTGTTTTTT. The chain recombines TRBV6-1 with TRBJ1-4; a possible D gene is TRBD1 (6 bases). The V and J ends lost 5 bases and 4 bases respectively, with 11 bases between them. Per the germline V gene, CDR1 is MNHNS and CDR2 is SASEGT. The CDR3 runs to 14 residues.

The chain has TRBV28 and TRBJ2-4; the D is unclear. V was shortened by 6 bases and J by 9 bases, with 24 bases between the two germline ends. Germline V gene data show CDR1 as MDHEN and CDR2 as SYDVKM. The CDR3 extends over 16 amino acids. In DNA form, the CDR3 reads TGTGCCAGCAGGCAGAATTCCGGCCTAACGGTTGGCATTCAGTACTTC. Amino acids: CASRQNSGLTVGIQYF. The full variable domain, its missing parts supplied by reference TRBV28 and TRBJ2-4, is DVKVTQSSRYLVKRTGEKVFLECVQDMDHENMFWYRQDPGLGLRLIYFSYDVKMKEKGDIPEGYSVSREKKERFSLILESASTNQTSMYLCASRQNSGLTVGIQYFGAGTRLSVL.

Note on this clone: One end of the junction does not line up with germline, which may come from a read error. The chain recombines TRBV18 with TRBJ2-3; perhaps TRBD1 as D (6 bases). Germline-derived CDR1 and CDR2 are KGHSH and LQKENI. This CDR3 is built from 16 residues. The chain's CDR3 is CASSPQGSTPILTQYF. For the CDR3, the DNA is TGTGCCAGCTCGCCACAGGGATCGACTCCAATCCTTACGCAGTATTTT.

This rearrangement joins TRBV7-8 to TRBJ2-7; D may be TRBD2 (6 bases). Germline values: CDR1 SGHVS, CDR2 FQNEAQ. V was trimmed by 4 bases and J by 3 bases, leaving 13 bases between them. The CDR3 is made up of 14 amino acids. The CDR3 spells CASSSGTGYYEQYF. The CDR3 DNA reads TGTGCCAGCAGCTCGGGGACTGGCTACTACGAGCAGTACTTC.

The V and J genes are TRBV7-2 and TRBJ2-1; 11 nucleotides line up with TRBD2. The trim removed 7 bases at V and 7 bases at J, leaving 3 bases unmatched. Looked up from germline, CDR1 is SGHTA and CDR2 is FQGNSA. There are 13 residues in the CDR3. CDR3 protein: CASIASGRNEQFF. In DNA form, the CDR3 reads TGTGCCAGCATCGCTAGCGGGAGGAATGAGCAGTTCTTC.

This chain joins TRBV27 and TRBJ2-3; D is unclear. Germline V CDR1 and CDR2: MNHEY, SMNVEV (reference sequence). The CDR3 runs to 13 residues. Trimming pared 3 bases from V and 0 bases from J, leaving 4 bases between. The CDR3 DNA reads as TGTGCCAGCAGTTTGGCGAGCACAGATACGCAGTATTTT. Translated, it gives CASSLASTDTQYF.

The chain links TRBV4-1 to TRBJ2-5, with D perhaps matching TRBD1 or TRBD2 (5 bases each). V lost 2 bases and J lost 4, with 11 bases in between. This CDR3 has 14 amino acids. Germline V gives CDR1 MGHRA, CDR2 YSYEKL. CDR3 in DNA: TGCGCCAGCAGCCAAATACTAGGGGTAGAGACCCAGTACTTC. This codes for CASSQILGVETQYF.

The chain carries TRBV7-7 and TRBJ2-2, with TRBD2 matching 10 bases. The CDR3 length is 18 residues. Germline values: CDR1 SSHAT, CDR2 FNYEAQ (reference sequence). V gave up 4 bases and J gave up 2 bases; unmatched junction bases: 10. The CDR3 DNA follows: TGTGCCAGCAGCTCCCACACTAGCGGGGTCCTCAACACCGGGGAGCTGTTTTTT. It yields the protein CASSSHTSGVLNTGELFF.

This sequence joins TRBV4-3 and TRBJ1-2; a weak D match, TRBD1 (6 bases). The CDR3 runs to 16 residues. Deletions cut 0 bases from V and 7 bases from J, with 18 bases between. Per the germline V gene, CDR1 is LGHNA and CDR2 is YSLEER. The CDR3 loop reads CASSQEGIGDIGGYTF. CDR3 in DNA: TGCGCCAGCAGCCAAGAAGGAATTGGGGACATCGGTGGCTACACCTTC.

The chain carries TRBV7-2 and TRBJ2-7; 9 bases line up with TRBD1. Trimming at V came to 3 bases and at J to 4 bases, leaving 4 bases not matched to a gene. Germline values: CDR1 SGHTA, CDR2 FQGNSA. This CDR3 region has 14 residues. The CDR3: CASSLGTGTYEQYF. CDR3 bases: TGTGCCAGCAGCTTGGGGACAGGGACGTACGAGCAGTACTTC.

This clone came up a few times. The chain combines TRBV19 with TRBJ2-7; 9 bases map to TRBD1. Per germline, CDR1 LNHDA and CDR2 SQIVND (reference sequence). Trimming removed 3 bases from V and 5 bases from J; junction bases left unmatched: 5. CDR3 length equals 14 residues. CDR3 sequence reads: CASSMGQGVDEQYF. Here the CDR3 DNA reads TGTGCCAGTAGTATGGGACAGGGTGTCGACGAGCAGTACTTC.

In its sample, this clone was seen once. The chain links TRBV7-2 to TRBJ2-5; TRBD2 matches at 12 bases. Germline values: CDR1 SGHTA, CDR2 FQGNSA. The V and J ends lost 1 base and 9 bases, in that order; junction bases with no gene match: 9. The CDR3 has 16 amino acids. The CDR3 DNA follows: TGTGCCAGCAGCTTAGGGCCGGGACTAGCGGGCTATTCCCAGTACTTC. Protein sequence: CASSLGPGLAGYSQYF.

The V and J genes are TRBV11-2 and TRBJ2-5; 16 nucleotides line up with TRBD2. CDR1 is SGHAT and CDR2 is FQNNGV in the germline V gene. V dropped 3 bases and J dropped 4; count of bases not matched to a gene: 8. The CDR3 is 18 residues long. CDR3 protein: CASSFIGTSGGAAETQYF. For the CDR3, the DNA is TGTGCCAGCAGCTTTATCGGGACTAGCGGGGGGGCCGCAGAGACCCAGTACTTC.

V usage is TRBV28 and J usage is TRBJ1-5; a possible D gene is TRBD1 (6 bases). This CDR3 region has 15 residues. Trimming stripped 1 base from V and 6 bases from J, with 13 bases between. Germline V gene data show CDR1 as MDHEN and CDR2 as SYDVKM. The CDR3 nucleotides read TGTGCCAGCAGTTTATCTGGCAGGGGAAGTCAGCCCCAGCATTTT. Amino acids: CASSLSGRGSQPQHF.

This clone was detected only a few times. The V gene is TRBV5-6, the J gene TRBJ2-5, with D possibly being TRBD1 (5 bases). CDR3 size: 13 residues. The V end was cut by 1 base, the J end by 4 bases, with 8 bases between. Per germline, CDR1 SGHDT and CDR2 YYEEEE. CDR3 nucleotides: TGTGCCAGCAGCTTGCAGGGTGTAGAGACCCAGTACTTC. Protein product: CASSLQGVETQYF.

The V and J genes are TRBV10-3 and TRBJ2-7; 7 bases fit TRBD1. The CDR3 length is 12 residues. The V gene's germline CDR1 is ENHRY and CDR2 SYGVKD. V trimming: 11 bases; J trimming: 1 base; junction bases outside the gene matches: 5. CDR3 amino acids: CAAGTVSYEQYF. CDR3 DNA: TGTGCCGCTGGGACAGTGTCCTACGAGCAGTACTTC.

V usage is TRBV7-9 and J usage is TRBJ2-2, with a weak D call TRBD2 (5 bases). The germline V gene has CDR1 SEHNR and CDR2 FQNEAQ (reference sequence). V was shortened by 5 bases and J by 3 bases, with 16 bases between the two germline ends. This CDR3 comprises 16 residues. The CDR3 sequence is CASSPRISVDTGELFF. DNA of the CDR3: TGTGCCAGCAGCCCCCGGATTAGCGTGGACACCGGGGAGCTGTTTTTT. The full variable domain, with the rest looked up from reference TRBV7-9 and TRBJ2-2, is DTGVSQNPRHKITKRGQNVTFRCDPISEHNRLYWYRQTLGQGPEFLTYFQNEAQLEKSRLLSDRFSAERPKGSFSTLEIQRTEQGDSAMYLCASSPRISVDTGELFFGEGSRLTVL.

V and J are TRBV6-6 and TRBJ2-3; 10 nucleotides align to TRBD2. Looked up from germline, CDR1 is MNHNY and CDR2 is SVGAGI (reference sequence). The CDR3 extends over 13 amino acids. After removal of 8 bases from V and 3 bases from J, the junction contained 2 bases not matched to a gene. The CDR3 region has the DNA TGTGCCAGCGGGACTAGCGCAACAGATACGCAGTATTTT. It translates to CASGTSATDTQYF.

The gene calls are TRBV7-9 and TRBJ1-4; no firm D call. This CDR3 is 14 amino acids long. Trimming took 0 bases from V and 7 from J, leaving 9 bases between them. From germline, CDR1 is SEHNR and CDR2 FQNEAQ (reference sequence). The CDR3 DNA is TGTGCCAGCAGCTTAGCAGGCGCATCTGAAAAACTGTTTTTT. Translated, it gives CASSLAGASEKLFF. Using reference TRBV7-9 and TRBJ1-4 for the parts outside the CDR3, the full variable domain is DTGVSQNPRHKITKRGQNVTFRCDPISEHNRLYWYRQTLGQGPEFLTYFQNEAQLEKSRLLSDRFSAERPKGSFSTLEIQRTEQGDSAMYLCASSLAGASEKLFFGSGTQLSVL.

The V and J genes are TRBV7-9 and TRBJ1-1; no firm D call. This CDR3 comprises 13 residues. V lost 2 bases, J lost 1 base, and 5 bases lay in between. Germline V gene lookup returns CDR1 SEHNR and CDR2 FQNEAQ (reference sequence). CDR3 sequence: CASSLHRNTEAFF. The CDR3 DNA reads as TGTGCCAGCAGCTTACACAGGAACACTGAAGCTTTCTTT.

The rearrangement links TRBV7-2 to TRBJ2-1; 13 nucleotides agree with TRBD2. The germline gives CDR1 SGHTA, CDR2 FQGNSA. V was clipped by 1 base and J by 6 bases; unmatched bases: 3. This CDR3 region has 16 residues. The CDR3 nucleotides are TGTGCCAGCAGCTTAGTCGGGACTAGCGGGGTCAATGAGCAGTTCTTC. Residues: CASSLVGTSGVNEQFF.

CDR3 sequence (DNA): TGTGCCACCAGCAGACGGGGGAGAGACGAGCAGTACTTC. Translated, it gives CATSRRGRDEQYF. The chain is built from TRBV15 and TRBJ2-7; a possible D gene is TRBD2 (6 bases). Germline V gene data show CDR1 as LNHNV and CDR2 as YYDKDF (reference sequence). V was cut by 2 bases and J by 5 bases, with 10 bases left in between. This CDR3 is 13 amino acids long.

This chain links TRBV19 with TRBJ1-5; the D gene is possibly TRBD1 (5 bases). Trimming left V 3 bases short and J 2 bases short, with 17 bases between. The CDR3 has 17 amino acids. Looked up from germline, CDR1 is LNHDA and CDR2 is SQIVND (reference sequence). The CDR3 loop is CASSMIFQGVGNQPQHF. In DNA form, the CDR3 reads TGTGCCAGTAGTATGATATTCCAGGGTGTGGGCAATCAGCCCCAGCATTTT.

The genes are TRBV18 and TRBJ2-5; D unclear. The germline V gene has CDR1 KGHSH and CDR2 LQKENI. The CDR3 sequence is 13 residues long. The germline V and J ends were trimmed by 2 bases and 4 bases, with 8 bases remaining between them. CDR3 sequence (DNA): TGTGCCAGCTCACCAGGCAGGCGAGAGACCCAGTACTTC. The encoded protein is CASSPGRRETQYF.